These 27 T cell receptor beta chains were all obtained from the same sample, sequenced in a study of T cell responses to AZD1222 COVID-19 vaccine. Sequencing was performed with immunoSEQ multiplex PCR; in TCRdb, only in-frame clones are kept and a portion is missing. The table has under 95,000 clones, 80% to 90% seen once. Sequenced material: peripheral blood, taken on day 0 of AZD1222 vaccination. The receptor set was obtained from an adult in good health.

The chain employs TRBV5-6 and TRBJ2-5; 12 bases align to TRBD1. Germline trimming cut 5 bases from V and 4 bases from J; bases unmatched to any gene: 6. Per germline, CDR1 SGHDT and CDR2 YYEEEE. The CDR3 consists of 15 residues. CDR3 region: CASSSGTGGVETQYF. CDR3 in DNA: TGTGCCAGCAGTTCCGGGACAGGGGGCGTAGAGACCCAGTACTTC.

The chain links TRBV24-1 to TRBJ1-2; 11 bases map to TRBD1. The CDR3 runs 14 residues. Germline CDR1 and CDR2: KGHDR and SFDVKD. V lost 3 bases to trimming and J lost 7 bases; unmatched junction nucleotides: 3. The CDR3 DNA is TGTGCCACCAGTGATGGACAGGGGGCGCGTGGCTACACCTTC. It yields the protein CATSDGQGARGYTF.

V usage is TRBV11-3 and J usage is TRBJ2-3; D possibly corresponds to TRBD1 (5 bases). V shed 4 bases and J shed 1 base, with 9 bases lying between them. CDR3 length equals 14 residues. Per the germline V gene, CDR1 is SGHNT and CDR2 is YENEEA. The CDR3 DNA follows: TGTGCCAGCAGCTACGGACAAGGCACAGATACGCAGTATTTT. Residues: CASSYGQGTDTQYF. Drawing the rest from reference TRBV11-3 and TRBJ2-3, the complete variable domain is EAGVVQSPRYKIIEKKQPVAFWCNPISGHNTLYWYLQNLGQGPELLIRYENEEAVDDSQLPKDRFSAERLKGVDSTLKIQPAELGDSAVYLCASSYGQGTDTQYFGPGTRLTVL.

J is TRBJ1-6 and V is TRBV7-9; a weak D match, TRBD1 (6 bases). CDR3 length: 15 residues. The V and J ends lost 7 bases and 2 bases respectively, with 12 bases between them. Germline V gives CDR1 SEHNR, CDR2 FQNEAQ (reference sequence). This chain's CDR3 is CASNDEGAYNSPLHF. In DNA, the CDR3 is TGTGCCAGCAACGACGAGGGGGCCTATAATTCACCCCTCCACTTT.

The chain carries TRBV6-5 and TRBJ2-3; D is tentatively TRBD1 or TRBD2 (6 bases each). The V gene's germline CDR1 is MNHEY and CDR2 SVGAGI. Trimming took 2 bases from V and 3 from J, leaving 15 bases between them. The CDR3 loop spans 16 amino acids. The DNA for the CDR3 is TGTGCCAGCAGTTACAGGGTACAAGGGGGGACAGATACGCAGTATTTT. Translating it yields CASSYRVQGGTDTQYF.

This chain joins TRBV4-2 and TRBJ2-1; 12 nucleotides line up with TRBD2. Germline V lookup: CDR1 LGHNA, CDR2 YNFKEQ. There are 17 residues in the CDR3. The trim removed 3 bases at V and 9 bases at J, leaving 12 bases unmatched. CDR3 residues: CASSHFGLAGNLGEQFF. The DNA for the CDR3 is TGTGCCAGCAGCCATTTCGGACTAGCGGGAAATCTCGGTGAGCAGTTCTTC.

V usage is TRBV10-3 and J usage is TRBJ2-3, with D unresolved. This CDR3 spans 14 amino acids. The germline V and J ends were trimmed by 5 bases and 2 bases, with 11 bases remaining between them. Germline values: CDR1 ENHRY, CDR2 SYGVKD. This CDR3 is CAISYASLTDTQYF. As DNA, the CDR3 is TGTGCCATCAGTTATGCCTCCCTCACAGATACGCAGTATTTT.

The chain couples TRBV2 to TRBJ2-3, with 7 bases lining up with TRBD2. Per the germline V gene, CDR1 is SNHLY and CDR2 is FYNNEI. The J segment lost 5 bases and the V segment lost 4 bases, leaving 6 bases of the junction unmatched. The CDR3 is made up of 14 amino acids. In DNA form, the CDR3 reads TGTGCCAGCAGTGCGGGGGGAGATCTAGATACGCAGTATTTT. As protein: CASSAGGDLDTQYF. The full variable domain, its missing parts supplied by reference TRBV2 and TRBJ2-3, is EPEVTQTPSHQVTQMGQEVILRCVPISNHLYFYWYRQILGQKVEFLVSFYNNEISEKSEIFDDQFSVERPDGSNFTLKIRSTKLEDSAMYFCASSAGGDLDTQYFGPGTRLTVL.

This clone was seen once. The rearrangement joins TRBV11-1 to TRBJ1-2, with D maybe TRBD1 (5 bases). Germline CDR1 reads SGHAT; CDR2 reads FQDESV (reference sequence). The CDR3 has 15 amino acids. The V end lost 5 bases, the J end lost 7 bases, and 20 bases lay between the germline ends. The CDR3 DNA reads TGTGCCAGCAGCCCCGCTTGGTCCGAGGGGAGTGGCTACACCTTC. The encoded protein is CASSPAWSEGSGYTF. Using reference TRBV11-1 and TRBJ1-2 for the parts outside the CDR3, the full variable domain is EAEVAQSPRYKITEKSQAVAFWCDPISGHATLYWYRQILGQGPELLVQFQDESVVDDSQLPKDRFSAERLKGVDSTLKIQPAELGDSAMYLCASSPAWSEGSGYTFGSGTRLTVV.

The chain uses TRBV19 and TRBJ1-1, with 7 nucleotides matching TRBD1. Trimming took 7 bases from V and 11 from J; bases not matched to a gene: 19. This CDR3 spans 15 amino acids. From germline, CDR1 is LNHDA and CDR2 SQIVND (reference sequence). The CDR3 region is CASTPIFPRGTEAFF. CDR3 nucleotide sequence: TGTGCCAGTACCCCCATTTTTCCCCGCGGGACAGAGGCTTTCTTT.

The DNA for the CDR3 is TGTGCCAGCAGCCAAGGAGGGGGGTATTCACCCCTCCACTTT. Translated: CASSQGGGYSPLHF. The chain has TRBV14 and TRBJ1-6, with a possible D match to TRBD1 (6 bases). The V end lost 1 base, the J end lost 8 bases, and 9 bases lay between the germline ends. The CDR3 covers 14 residues. Germline CDR1 is SGHDN and CDR2 is FVKESK.

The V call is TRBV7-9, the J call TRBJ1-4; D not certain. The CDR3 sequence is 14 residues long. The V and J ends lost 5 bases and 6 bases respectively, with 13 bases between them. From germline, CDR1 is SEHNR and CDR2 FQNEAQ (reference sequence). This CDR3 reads CASSLSAGDEKLFF. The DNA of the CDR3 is TGTGCCAGCAGCCTAAGTGCCGGGGATGAAAAACTGTTTTTT.

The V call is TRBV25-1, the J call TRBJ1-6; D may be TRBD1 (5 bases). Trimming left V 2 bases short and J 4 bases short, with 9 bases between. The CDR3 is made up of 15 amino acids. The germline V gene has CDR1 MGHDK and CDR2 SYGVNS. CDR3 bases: TGTGCCAGCAGTGAACTAGGGACTTATAATTCACCCCTCCACTTT. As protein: CASSELGTYNSPLHF. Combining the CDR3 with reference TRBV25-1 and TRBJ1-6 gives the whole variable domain EADIYQTPRYLVIGTGKKITLECSQTMGHDKMYWYQQDPGMELHLIHYSYGVNSTEKGDLSSESTVSRIRTEHFPLTLESARPSHTSQYLCASSELGTYNSPLHFGNGTRLTVT.

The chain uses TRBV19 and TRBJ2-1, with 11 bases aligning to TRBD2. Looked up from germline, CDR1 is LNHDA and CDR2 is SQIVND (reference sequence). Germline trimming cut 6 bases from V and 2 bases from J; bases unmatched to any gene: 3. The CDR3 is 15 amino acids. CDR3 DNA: TGTGCCAGTAGGAGGGGACTAGCGGCCTACAATGAGCAGTTCTTC. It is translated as CASRRGLAAYNEQFF. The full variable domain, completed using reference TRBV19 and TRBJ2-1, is DGGITQSPKYLFRKEGQNVTLSCEQNLNHDAMYWYRQDPGQGLRLIYYSQIVNDFQKGDIAEGYSVSREKKESFPLTVTSAQKNPTAFYLCASRRGLAAYNEQFFGPGTRLTVL.

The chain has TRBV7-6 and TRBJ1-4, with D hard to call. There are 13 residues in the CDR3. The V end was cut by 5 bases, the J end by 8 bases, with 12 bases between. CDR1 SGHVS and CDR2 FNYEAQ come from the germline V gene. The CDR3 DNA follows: TGTGCCAGCAGCCCTAGAGGCGAAGAAAAACTGTTTTTT. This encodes CASSPRGEEKLFF.

The CDR3 protein is CASSLVLRGASGRAIDTQYF. The DNA for the CDR3 is TGTGCCAGCAGCTTAGTACTAAGGGGGGCTAGCGGGAGGGCCATAGATACGCAGTATTTT. The chain has TRBV7-8 and TRBJ2-3; 12 bases match TRBD2. Germline CDR1 and CDR2: SGHVS and FQNEAQ. V lost 1 base and J lost 5; bases outside the gene matches: 16. CDR3 length: 20 amino acids.

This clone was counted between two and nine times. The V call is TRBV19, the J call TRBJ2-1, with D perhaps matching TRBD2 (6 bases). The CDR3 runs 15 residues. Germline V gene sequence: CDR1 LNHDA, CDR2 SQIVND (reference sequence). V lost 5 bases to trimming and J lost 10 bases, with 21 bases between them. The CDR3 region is CASSRPGSVGGEQFF. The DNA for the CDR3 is TGTGCCAGTAGTCGACCAGGGTCCGTAGGAGGGGAGCAGTTCTTC. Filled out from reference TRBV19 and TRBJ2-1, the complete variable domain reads DGGITQSPKYLFRKEGQNVTLSCEQNLNHDAMYWYRQDPGQGLRLIYYSQIVNDFQKGDIAEGYSVSREKKESFPLTVTSAQKNPTAFYLCASSRPGSVGGEQFFGPGTRLTVL.

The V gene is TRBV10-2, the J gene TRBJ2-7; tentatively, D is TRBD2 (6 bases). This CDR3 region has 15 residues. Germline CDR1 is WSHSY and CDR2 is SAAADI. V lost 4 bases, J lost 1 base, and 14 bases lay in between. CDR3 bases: TGCGCCAGCAGTGCAAGGGCTAGCGAATCCTACGAGCAGTACTTC. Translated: CASSARASESYEQYF.

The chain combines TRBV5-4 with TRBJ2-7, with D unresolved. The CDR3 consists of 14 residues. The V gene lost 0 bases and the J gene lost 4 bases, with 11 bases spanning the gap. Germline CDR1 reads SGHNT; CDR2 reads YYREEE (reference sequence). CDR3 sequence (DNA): TGTGCCAGCAGCTTGGGAACCTGGGGATACGAGCAGTACTTC. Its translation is CASSLGTWGYEQYF.

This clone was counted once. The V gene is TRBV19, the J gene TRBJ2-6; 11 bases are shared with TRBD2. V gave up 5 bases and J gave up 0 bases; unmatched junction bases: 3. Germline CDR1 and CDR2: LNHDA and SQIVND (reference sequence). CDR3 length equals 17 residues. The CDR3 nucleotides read TGTGCCAGTAGTGAACTAGCGGGAGTCTCTGGGGCCAACGTCCTGACTTTC. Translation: CASSELAGVSGANVLTF.

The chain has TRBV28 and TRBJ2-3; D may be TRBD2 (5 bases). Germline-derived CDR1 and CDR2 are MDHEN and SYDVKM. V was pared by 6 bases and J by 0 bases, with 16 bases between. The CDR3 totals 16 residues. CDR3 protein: CASSETRAISTDTQYF. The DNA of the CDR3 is TGTGCCAGCAGCGAAACGCGGGCAATTAGCACAGATACGCAGTATTTT. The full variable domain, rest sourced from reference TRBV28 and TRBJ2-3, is DVKVTQSSRYLVKRTGEKVFLECVQDMDHENMFWYRQDPGLGLRLIYFSYDVKMKEKGDIPEGYSVSREKKERFSLILESASTNQTSMYLCASSETRAISTDTQYFGPGTRLTVL.

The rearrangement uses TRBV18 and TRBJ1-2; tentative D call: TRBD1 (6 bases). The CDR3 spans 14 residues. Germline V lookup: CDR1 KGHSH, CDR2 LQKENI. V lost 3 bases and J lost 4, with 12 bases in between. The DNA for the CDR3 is TGTGCCAGCTCACCGACTGGACAGAGCTATGGCTACACCTTC. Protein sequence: CASSPTGQSYGYTF.

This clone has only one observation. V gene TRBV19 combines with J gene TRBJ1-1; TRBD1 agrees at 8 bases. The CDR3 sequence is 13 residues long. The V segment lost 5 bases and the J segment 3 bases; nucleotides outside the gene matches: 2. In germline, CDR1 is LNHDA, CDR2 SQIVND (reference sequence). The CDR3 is CASSQQGDTEAFF. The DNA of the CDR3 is TGTGCCAGTAGTCAACAGGGGGACACTGAAGCTTTCTTT. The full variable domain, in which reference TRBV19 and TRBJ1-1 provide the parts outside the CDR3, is DGGITQSPKYLFRKEGQNVTLSCEQNLNHDAMYWYRQDPGQGLRLIYYSQIVNDFQKGDIAEGYSVSREKKESFPLTVTSAQKNPTAFYLCASSQQGDTEAFFGQGTRLTVV.

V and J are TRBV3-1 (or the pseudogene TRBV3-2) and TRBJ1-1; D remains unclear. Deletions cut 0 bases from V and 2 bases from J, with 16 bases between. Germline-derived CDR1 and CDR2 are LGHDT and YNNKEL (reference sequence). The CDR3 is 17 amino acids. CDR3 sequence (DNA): TGTGCCAGCAGCCAAGATATAAGGGTAGGCCGAAACACTGAAGCTTTCTTT. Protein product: CASSQDIRVGRNTEAFF.

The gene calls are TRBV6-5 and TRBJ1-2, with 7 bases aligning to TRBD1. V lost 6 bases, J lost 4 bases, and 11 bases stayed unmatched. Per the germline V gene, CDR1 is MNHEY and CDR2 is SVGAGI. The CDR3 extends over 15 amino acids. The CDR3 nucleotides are TGTGCCAGCAGCGTAACCGGACAGGCTCTCTATGGCTACACCTTC. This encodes CASSVTGQALYGYTF.

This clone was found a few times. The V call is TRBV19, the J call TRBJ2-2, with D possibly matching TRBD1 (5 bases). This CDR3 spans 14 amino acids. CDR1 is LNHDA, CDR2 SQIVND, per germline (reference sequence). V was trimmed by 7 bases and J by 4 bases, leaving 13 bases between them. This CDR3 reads CASTSQGGTGELFF. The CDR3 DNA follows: TGTGCCAGTACAAGCCAGGGTGGCACCGGGGAGCTGTTTTTT.

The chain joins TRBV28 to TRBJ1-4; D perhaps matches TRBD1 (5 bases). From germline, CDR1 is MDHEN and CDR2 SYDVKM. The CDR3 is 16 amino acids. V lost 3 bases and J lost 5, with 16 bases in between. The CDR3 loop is CASSFGHQDGNEKLFF. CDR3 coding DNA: TGTGCCAGCAGTTTTGGACATCAGGACGGAAATGAAAAACTGTTTTTT.